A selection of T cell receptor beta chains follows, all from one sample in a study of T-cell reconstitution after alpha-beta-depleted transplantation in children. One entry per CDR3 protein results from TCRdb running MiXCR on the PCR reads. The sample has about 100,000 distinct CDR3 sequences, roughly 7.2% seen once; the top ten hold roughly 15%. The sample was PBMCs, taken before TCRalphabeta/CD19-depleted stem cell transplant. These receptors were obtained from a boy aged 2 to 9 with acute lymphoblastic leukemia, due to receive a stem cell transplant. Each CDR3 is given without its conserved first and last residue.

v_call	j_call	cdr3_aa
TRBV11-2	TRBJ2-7	ASSLRGLTYEQY
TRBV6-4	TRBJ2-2	ASSTSNTGELF
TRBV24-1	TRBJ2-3	ATSDSLGADTQY
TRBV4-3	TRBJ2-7	ASSPGTSLSYEQY
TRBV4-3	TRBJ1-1	ASSQGTGGGTEAF
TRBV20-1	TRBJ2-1	SARDPRDRVYNEQF
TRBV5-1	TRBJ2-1	ASSVRAGGLNEQF
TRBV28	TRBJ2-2	AISPGPARDYTGELF
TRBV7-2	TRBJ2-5	ASSPGLAQY
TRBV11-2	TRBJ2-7	ASSHPGSGGPTAYEQY
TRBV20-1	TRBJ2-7	SAEGTSGGAYEQY
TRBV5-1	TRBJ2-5	ASSLGQRGRRRGETQY
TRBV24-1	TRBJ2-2	ATSDSGTAFTGELF